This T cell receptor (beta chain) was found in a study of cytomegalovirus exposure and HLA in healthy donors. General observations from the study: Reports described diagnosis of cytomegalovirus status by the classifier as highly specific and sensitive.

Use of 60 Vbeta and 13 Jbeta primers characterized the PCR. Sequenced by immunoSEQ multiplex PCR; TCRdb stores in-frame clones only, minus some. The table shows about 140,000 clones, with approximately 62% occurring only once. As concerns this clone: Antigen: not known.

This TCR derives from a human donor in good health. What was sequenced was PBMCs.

CDR3 nucleotide sequence: TGTGCCAGCAGTTTCGACAGGGGGCCAGAGACCCAGTACTTC. It translates to CASSFDRGPETQYF. This chain uses TRBV2 with TRBJ2-5; 10 bases are a match to TRBD1. Germline CDR1 SNHLY, CDR2 FYNNEI. The CDR3 contains 14 residues. The J segment lost 4 bases and the V segment lost 5 bases, leaving 4 bases of the junction unmatched.